This T cell receptor (beta chain) emerged from a study of blood T cell repertoires in COVID-19. Study information: COVID-19 samples from acute and convalescent phases originated in the United States, Italy and Spain. PBMCs, B-cell-depleted T cells, or T cells provided the cDNA or gDNA that made up the material.

Authors' methods: Nucleated cell number was recorded as an estimate derived from reference gene primer amplification. Clones were read by immunoSEQ multiplex PCR, and TCRdb kept only the in-frame ones, dropping some. V and J calls plus clone size are reproduced from that table; the DNA served to infer D and trimming. The table shows about 120,000 clones, with under 90% occurring only once. This TCR came from a woman aged 65 to 85 with acute or convalescent COVID-19. Sequenced: peripheral blood.

CDR3 DNA sequence: TGCAGCGTTGAAACCCAGGGAAGGGGGTCTGAAGCTTTCTTT. Encoded protein: CSVETQGRGSEAFF. The rearrangement links TRBV29-1 to TRBJ1-1, with D possibly TRBD1 on 6 matching bases. Per the germline V gene, CDR1 is SQVTM and CDR2 is ANQGSEA. The CDR3 is 14 amino acids. The germline V and J ends were trimmed by 2 bases and 6 bases, with 16 bases remaining between them.